This T cell receptor beta chain was sequenced during a study of T cells in Graves' hyperthyroidism and ophthalmopathy. This clonotype was observed at least ten times. Template material for amplifying TCR beta CDR3 regions consisted of RNA transcripts. The HTBI set primed first-round TCR CDR3 RT-PCR. TCRdb independently ran MiXCR on the multiplex PCR reads; one entry per CDR3 protein. The sample includes around 420,000 distinct CDR3 sequences, around 14% seen only once; the top ten take approximately 7.5%. The receptor's source is a woman under 30 with Graves' hyperthyroidism. Source material: blood.

DNA of the CDR3: TGTGCCAGTAGTCAGAGTGGGTTAGGGGTGAGCGAGCAGTACTTC. This codes for CASSQSGLGVSEQYF. The rearrangement joins TRBV19 to TRBJ2-7, with D possibly being TRBD1 (5 bases). There are 15 residues in the CDR3. CDR1 and CDR2 from the germline V gene are LNHDA and SQIVND (reference sequence). V lost 5 bases and J lost 6, with 20 bases in between.